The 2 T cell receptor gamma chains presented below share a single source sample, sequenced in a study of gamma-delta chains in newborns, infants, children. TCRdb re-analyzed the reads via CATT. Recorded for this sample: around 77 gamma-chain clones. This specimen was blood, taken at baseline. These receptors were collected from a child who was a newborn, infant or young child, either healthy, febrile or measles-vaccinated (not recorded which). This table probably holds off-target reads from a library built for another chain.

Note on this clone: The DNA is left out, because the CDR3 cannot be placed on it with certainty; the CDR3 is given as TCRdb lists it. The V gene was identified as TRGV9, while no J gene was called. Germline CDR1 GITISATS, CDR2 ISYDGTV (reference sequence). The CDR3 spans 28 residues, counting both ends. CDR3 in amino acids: CACDTVLGDPQSSWDTRQMFFGTGIKLF.

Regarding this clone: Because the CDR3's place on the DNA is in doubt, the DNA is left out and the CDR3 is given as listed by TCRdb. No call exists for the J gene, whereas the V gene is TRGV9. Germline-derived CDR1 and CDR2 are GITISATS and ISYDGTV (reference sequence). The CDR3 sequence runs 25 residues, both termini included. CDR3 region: CACDSWGSDSWDTRQMFFGTGIKLF.